This T cell receptor beta chain was recorded in a study of OX40 agonist ivuxolimab in advanced cancers. Produced via immunoSEQ multiplex PCR; TCRdb's table is partial and in-frame only. The table records fewer than 80,000 clones, over 75% of them present only once. Germline CDR1 and CDR2: MGHDK and SYGVNS. The CDR3 totals 15 residues. V lost 3 bases to trimming and J lost 0 bases; unmatched junction nucleotides: 3. The chain carries TRBV25-1 and TRBJ2-7; TRBD1 aligns across 9 bases. The specimen comprised CD4+ or CD8+ T cells sorted from blood, sampled in a trial of the OX40 agonist ivuxolimab. This receptor was taken from an adult with an advanced solid tumor such as melanoma, head and neck, liver or kidney cancer. Here the CDR3 reads CASSESGQGSYEQYF. The CDR3 region has the DNA TGTGCCAGCAGTGAGTCGGGACAGGGCTCCTACGAGCAGTACTTC.